Sequencing of this TCR beta chain was carried out in a study of T-cell reconstitution after alpha-beta-depleted transplantation in children. V lost 7 bases and J 2 bases, leaving 18 bases between the germline ends. The CDR3 totals 14 residues. Germline CDR1 and CDR2: DFQATT and SNEGSKA (reference sequence). This clonotype was observed at least ten times. Its antigen is unidentified. Researchers prepared the TCRbeta library using unique molecular identifiers, the study reports. TCRdb re-called the PCR reads with MiXCR, one entry per CDR3 protein. The sample has tens of thousands of distinct CDR3 sequences, about 5.8% seen once; the top ten hold 5.5% to 7%. Whole-study findings and limits: Newly generated T cells supplied most T-cell counts and diversity one year post-transplant.

V and J are TRBV20-1 and TRBJ2-7, with D possibly being TRBD2 (6 bases). Sequenced material: PBMCs, mostly from graft donor cells, taken 180 days after TCRalphabeta/CD19-depleted stem cell transplant. This receptor was identified in a male patient between 10 and 17 years old who had a stem cell transplant for acute myeloid leukemia, so the T cells may come from the graft donor. The CDR3 loop reads CSVGLGGTTYEQYF. The CDR3, as DNA: TGCAGTGTAGGCCTTGGAGGGACCACCTACGAGCAGTACTTC.